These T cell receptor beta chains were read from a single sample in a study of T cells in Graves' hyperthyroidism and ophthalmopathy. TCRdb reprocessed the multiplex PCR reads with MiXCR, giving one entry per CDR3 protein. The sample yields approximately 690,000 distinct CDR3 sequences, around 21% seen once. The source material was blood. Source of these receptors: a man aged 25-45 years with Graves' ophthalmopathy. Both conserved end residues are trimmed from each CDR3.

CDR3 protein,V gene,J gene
ASSPGLGGSEAF,TRBV6-1,TRBJ1-1
ASSEVVGETEQF,TRBV2,TRBJ2-1
ASSVLQGGEAF,TRBV7-2,TRBJ1-1
ASSQPDRGETQY,TRBV12-3/TRBV12-4,TRBJ2-5
SASSLVAAQETQY,TRBV20-1,TRBJ2-5
ASSSSGTSGGGTGELF,TRBV7-3,TRBJ2-2
ASSPIPQPLRGLIKF,TRBV2,TRBJ2-1
ASSSPQGQGNGYT,TRBV28,TRBJ1-2
SARDGTSGRNYNEQY,TRBV20-1,NA
ASSDLTGAYEQY,TRBV6-1,TRBJ2-7
ASTWRESEQF,TRBV10-1,TRBJ2-1
SARRSSKKGETQY,TRBV20-1,TRBJ2-5
ASRVATSTDTQY,TRBV6-1,TRBJ2-3
ASSVVGRTYEQY,TRBV2,TRBJ2-7
SARGAGYEQY,TRBV20-1,TRBJ2-7
ASSKPRMVGQY,TRBV28,TRBJ2-7
SARAGGTDTQY,TRBV20-1,TRBJ2-3
ASTTYTGELF,TRBV19,TRBJ2-2
ASSLGPFNTGELF,TRBV12-3/TRBV12-4,TRBJ2-2
ASRPSGRTDTQY,TRBV18,TRBJ2-3
ATGGQPQH,TRBV28,TRBJ1-5
SARGTGGEKLF,TRBV20-1,TRBJ1-4
ASSQDGHEQY,TRBV4-1,TRBJ2-7
ATSREQGGQPQH,TRBV15,TRBJ1-5
SARAKDSNQPQH,TRBV20-1,TRBJ1-5
ASSLARETEELF,TRBV7-2,TRBJ2-2
ASSRYRERETQY,TRBV11-1,TRBJ2-5
ASSVGRDPSYEQY,TRBV9,TRBJ2-7
ASSSSAVGEEQF,TRBV6-1,TRBJ2-1
SARDLLRGPYEQY,TRBV20-1,TRBJ2-7
ASYRGLPGTEAF,TRBV28,TRBJ1-1
SVVGSGRDGSYNEQF,TRBV29-1,TRBJ2-1
ASSQDLRGGNQPQH,TRBV4-3,TRBJ1-5
ATSRDNRQAGEQF,TRBV15,TRBJ2-1
ASSFQGARNYGYT,TRBV28,TRBJ1-2
ATSDLSGSSYNEQF,TRBV24-1,TRBJ2-1
ASSLRSLNYNEQF,TRBV7-7,TRBJ2-1
ASSYDQIKNIQY,TRBV6-1,TRBJ2-4
ASSLGQLAGADEQF,TRBV7-2,TRBJ2-1
AARPRGEKTGELF,TRBV6-1,TRBJ2-2
SSKGGQETQY,TRBV20-1,TRBJ2-5
ASSPRLGQGGRQPQH,TRBV12-3/TRBV12-4,TRBJ1-5
ASSLEGTDTQY,TRBV11-2,TRBJ2-3
ASSLGKQGFFDEQY,TRBV5-6,TRBJ2-7
ASSPGLAIEQF,TRBV12-3/TRBV12-4,TRBJ2-1
ASSLPPGGYNEQF,TRBV28,TRBJ2-1
ASSVTASSNQPQH,TRBV9,TRBJ1-5
AISDSSDQPQH,TRBV10-3,TRBJ1-5
ASSLKPGLGDNEQF,TRBV11-2,TRBJ2-1
ASSEVEDQPQH,TRBV6-1,TRBJ1-5
ASSEAPQPQETQY,TRBV2,TRBJ2-5
ASSAGGSKNIQY,TRBV7-2,TRBJ2-4
ASSFQSSGGVNTEAF,TRBV5-1,TRBJ1-1
SARGGTDFYEQY,TRBV20-1,TRBJ2-7
ASSRLADNEQF,TRBV2,TRBJ2-1
ASSQVLTNEKLF,TRBV4-1,TRBJ1-4
ASSVSGSPAYEQY,TRBV19,TRBJ2-7
ASSQDTTTGPHNEQF,TRBV4-3,TRBJ2-1